The 4 T cell receptor beta chains given below trace back to one sample, sequenced in a study of cytomegalovirus exposure and HLA in healthy donors. 13 Jbeta primers and 60 Vbeta primers were used for the PCR. Generated by immunoSEQ multiplex PCR, the TCRdb table keeps only in-frame clones and is missing some. The table records 90,000 to 100,000 clones, around 76% of them present only once. Sequenced sample: PBMCs. The receptors come from a man aged 35-49 years in good health and CMV-seropositive.

The chain uses TRBV19 and TRBJ2-2, with 8 bases identical to TRBD1. Germline values: CDR1 LNHDA, CDR2 SQIVND (reference sequence). The V segment lost 3 bases and the J segment 6 bases; nucleotides outside the gene matches: 12. CDR3 size: 17 residues. In DNA form, the CDR3 reads TGTGCCAGTAGTATTCTTGGACAGGGAATTTTTCCCGGGGAGCTGTTTTTT. Translation: CASSILGQGIFPGELFF. The full variable domain, in which reference TRBV19 and TRBJ2-2 provide the parts outside the CDR3, is DGGITQSPKYLFRKEGQNVTLSCEQNLNHDAMYWYRQDPGQGLRLIYYSQIVNDFQKGDIAEGYSVSREKKESFPLTVTSAQKNPTAFYLCASSILGQGIFPGELFFGEGSRLTVL.

A note on this clone: Relative to the germline gene, one junction end is altered; a read error may explain this. The CDR3 here is CASSSLYGRERLFF. CDR3 DNA: TGTGCCAGCAGTTCCCTGTACGGCCGGGAAAGACTGTTTTTT. The gene calls are TRBV27 and TRBJ1-4, with unresolved D. From germline, CDR1 is MNHEY and CDR2 SMNVEV (reference sequence). The CDR3 covers 14 residues.

The genes are TRBV9 and TRBJ2-5; D is undetermined. The CDR3 length is 14 residues. V lost 0 bases, J lost 7 bases, and 13 bases lay in between. Germline-derived CDR1 and CDR2 are SGDLS and YYNGEE. The CDR3 region has the DNA TGTGCCAGCAGCGTAGGTCTTCGTAGTGGGACCCAGTACTTC. Residues: CASSVGLRSGTQYF.

The chain joins TRBV5-4 to TRBJ2-3; D ambiguous. This CDR3 spans 12 amino acids. CDR1 is SGHNT, CDR2 YYREEE, per germline (reference sequence). Trimming cost V 2 bases and J 6 bases, with 7 bases left between them. CDR3: CASSLALDTQYF. The CDR3 DNA is TGTGCCAGCAGCTTAGCTCTGGATACGCAGTATTTT.